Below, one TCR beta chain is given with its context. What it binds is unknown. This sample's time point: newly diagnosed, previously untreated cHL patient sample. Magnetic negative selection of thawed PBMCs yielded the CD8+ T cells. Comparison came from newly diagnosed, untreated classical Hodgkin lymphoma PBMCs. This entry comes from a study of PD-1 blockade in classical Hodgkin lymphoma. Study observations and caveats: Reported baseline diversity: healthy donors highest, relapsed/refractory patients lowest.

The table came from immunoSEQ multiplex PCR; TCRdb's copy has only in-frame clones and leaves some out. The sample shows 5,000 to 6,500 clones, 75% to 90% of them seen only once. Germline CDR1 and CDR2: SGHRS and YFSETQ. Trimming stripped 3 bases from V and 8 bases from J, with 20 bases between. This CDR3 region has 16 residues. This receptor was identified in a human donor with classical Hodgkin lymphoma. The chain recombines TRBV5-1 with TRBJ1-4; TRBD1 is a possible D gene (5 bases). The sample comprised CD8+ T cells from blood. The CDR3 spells CASSWGPDSYREKLFF. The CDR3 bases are TGCGCCAGCAGCTGGGGCCCAGACAGCTATAGGGAAAAACTGTTTTTT.